This passage covers 2 T cell receptor beta chains from one sample sequenced in a study of blood T cell repertoires in COVID-19. Clones were read by immunoSEQ multiplex PCR, and TCRdb kept only the in-frame ones, dropping some. Of roughly 68,000 clones in the sample, roughly 80% were seen once. Sequencing was carried out using PBMCs or T cells enriched from blood (not recorded which). These receptors were obtained from a woman aged 40 to 50 with acute COVID-19.

The gene calls are TRBV28 and TRBJ1-3; possibly TRBD1 for D (6 bases). Germline V gives CDR1 MDHEN, CDR2 SYDVKM. V shed 8 bases and J shed 4 bases, with 24 bases lying between them. The CDR3 totals 17 residues. The CDR3 protein is CASGRQVTSLGGNTIYF. DNA of the CDR3: TGTGCCAGCGGTCGACAGGTTACCTCTCTGGGGGGAAACACCATATATTTT. Full variable domain (rest looked up from reference TRBV28 and TRBJ1-3): DVKVTQSSRYLVKRTGEKVFLECVQDMDHENMFWYRQDPGLGLRLIYFSYDVKMKEKGDIPEGYSVSREKKERFSLILESASTNQTSMYLCASGRQVTSLGGNTIYFGEGSWLTVV.

This chain uses TRBV2 with TRBJ1-5; 9 nucleotides agree with TRBD1. V gave up 5 bases and J gave up 4 bases; unmatched junction bases: 3. Germline V gene sequence: CDR1 SNHLY, CDR2 FYNNEI. The CDR3 is 14 amino acids. In DNA, the CDR3 is TGTGCCAGCAGTCCCGACAGGGGGAATCAGCCCCAGCATTTT. Translated: CASSPDRGNQPQHF.